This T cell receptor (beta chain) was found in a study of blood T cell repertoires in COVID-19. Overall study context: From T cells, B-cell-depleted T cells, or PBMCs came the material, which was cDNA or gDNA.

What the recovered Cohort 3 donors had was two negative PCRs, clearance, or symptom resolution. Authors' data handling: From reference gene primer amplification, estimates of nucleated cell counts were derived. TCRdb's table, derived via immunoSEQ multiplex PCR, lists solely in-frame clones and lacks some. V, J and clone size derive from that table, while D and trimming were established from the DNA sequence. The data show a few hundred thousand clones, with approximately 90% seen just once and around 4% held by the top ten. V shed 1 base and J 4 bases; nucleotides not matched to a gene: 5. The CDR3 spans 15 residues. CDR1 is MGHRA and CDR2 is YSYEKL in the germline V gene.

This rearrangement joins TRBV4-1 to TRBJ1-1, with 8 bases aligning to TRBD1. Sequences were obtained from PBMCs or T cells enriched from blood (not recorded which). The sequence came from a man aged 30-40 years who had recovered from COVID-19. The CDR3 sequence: CASSQVGQGTTEAFF. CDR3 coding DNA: TGCGCCAGCAGCCAAGTTGGACAGGGTACCACTGAAGCTTTCTTT.